This TCR beta chain was recovered during a study of T-cell memory formation after mild COVID-19. TCRdb analysed the 5' RACE reads with MiXCR anew, one entry per CDR3 protein. Here the sample spans approximately 400,000 distinct CDR3 sequences, about a sixth being singletons. This clonotype was counted at least ten times. The CDR3 is 16 amino acids. The germline V gene encodes CDR1 KGHDR and CDR2 SFDVKD. Trimming pared 0 bases from V and 2 bases from J, leaving 10 bases between. Source material: PBMCs or a T cell subset sorted from them (not recorded which). The chain has TRBV24-1 and TRBJ1-3, with D hard to call. The clonotype was recovered from a man between 18 and 29 years old who had mild COVID-19 (a few samples of this study predate the infection). Cell type and time point are not known. CDR3 in amino acids: CATSDLAEPPGNTIYF. CDR3 DNA sequence: TGTGCCACCAGTGATTTGGCAGAACCTCCTGGAAACACCATATATTTT.